This is a list of T cell receptor beta chains from one sample in a study of control samples from healthy donors and cancer patients. Profiling relied on immunoSEQ multiplex PCR, and the TCRdb table lists in-frame clones only, not all of them. Of almost 95,000 clones in the sample, 90% were seen once. Sequencing input: blood. The receptor source for this set is a woman younger than 35 in good health. The CDR3 runs from the conserved cysteine through the conserved F or W. D genes are given only for firm matches. The size of a clone is reported for some rows only, either as once, few or many, or as a class for expanded clones.

>NA|NA|TRBV12-3/TRBV12-4|TRBJ2-5|11
TGTGCCAGCGGCAGAAAAGAGACCCAGTACTTC
CASGRKETQYF
>NA|NA|TRBV12-3/TRBV12-4|TRBJ1-1|12
TGTGCCAGCAGCGTCAGGGTGCCTGAAGCTTTCTTT
CASSVRVPEAFF
>TRBD2|once|TRBV6-6|TRBJ2-5|16
TGTGCCAGCAGTTACTCGACTAGCGGGGGTCAAGAGACCCAGTACTTC
CASSYSTSGGQETQYF
>NA|once|TRBV3-1/TRBV3-2|TRBJ1-1|15
TGTGCCAGCAGCCAAGATCTGGGGGGCACCACTGAAGCTTTCTTT
CASSQDLGGTTEAFF
>NA|NA|TRBV6-5|TRBJ2-7|12
TGTGCCAGCAGCTCCATTTCCTACGAGCAGTACTTC
CASSSISYEQYF
>NA|NA|TRBV5-1|TRBJ2-1|14
TGCGCCAGCAGCTTGGAGCTAGCGAGCAATGAGCAGTTCTTC
CASSLELASNEQFF
>NA|NA|TRBV10-3|TRBJ2-3|15
TGTGCCATCGGGTCGGGGCCATGGGGTCCAGATACGCAGTATTTT
CAIGSGPWGPDTQYF
>NA|NA|TRBV7-9|TRBJ1-5|15
TGTGCCAGCAGCCCCCAGTATAGCGCAAATCAGCCCCAGCATTTT
CASSPQYSANQPQHF
>NA|NA|TRBV27|TRBJ2-3|14
TGTGCCAGCAGTTTAAGCCCGCTCACAGATACGCAGTATTTT
CASSLSPLTDTQYF
>NA|NA|TRBV2|TRBJ1-5|14
TGTGCCAGCAGTGAAGGGGCGTCGAATCAGCCCCAGCATTTT
CASSEGASNQPQHF
>TRBD1|NA|TRBV28|TRBJ1-5|14
TGTGCCGGCCGGACAGGGGGTAGCAATCAGCCCCAGCATTTT
CAGRTGGSNQPQHF
>TRBD1|NA|TRBV5-4|TRBJ1-2|15
TGTGCCAGCAGCTTGGGGGACAGGGTGGACTATGGCTACACCTTC
CASSLGDRVDYGYTF
>NA|few|TRBV7-9|TRBJ2-1|10
TGTGCCAGCACCGGCAATGAGCAGTTCTTC
CASTGNEQFF
>NA|NA|TRBV7-2|TRBJ2-7|13
TGTGCCAGCAGTCGACCCGCGGACGTTGAGCAGTACTTC
CASSRPADVEQYF
>TRBD1|NA|TRBV4-2|TRBJ1-4|15
TGTGCCAGCAGCCAAGTGTCAGTGACAGGGGAAAAACTGTTTTTT
CASSQVSVTGEKLFF
>NA|NA|TRBV7-2|TRBJ1-2|13
TGTGCCAGCAGCTTATGGGCGGCCGATGGCTACACCTTC
CASSLWAADGYTF
>TRBD2|NA|TRBV4-1|TRBJ2-7|15
TGCGCCAGCAGCCAGGTCGGGGGGGCCTGGTACGAGCAGTACTTC
CASSQVGGAWYEQYF
>NA|few|TRBV5-8|TRBJ1-2|17
TGTGCCAGCAGCTTAGGTGGGGCAGGTCGGTCTACCTATGGCTACACCTTC
CASSLGGAGRSTYGYTF
>TRBD1|NA|TRBV19|TRBJ2-7|15
TGTGCCAGTAGTACTCTGGACAGGCAGAACTACGAGCAGTACTTC
CASSTLDRQNYEQYF
>NA|NA|TRBV7-8|TRBJ2-1|15
TGTGCCAGCAGCTTAAGGCGGGGGCCTAAAAATGAGCAGTTCTTC
CASSLRRGPKNEQFF
>TRBD1|once|TRBV4-1|TRBJ1-4|15
TGCGCCAGCAGCCAAGAGGCAGGGGGCTATGAAAAACTGTTTTTT
CASSQEAGGYEKLFF
>NA|NA|TRBV5-8|TRBJ1-2|13
TGTGCCAGCAGCTTGCGAGCAAACTATGGCTACACCTTC
CASSLRANYGYTF
>NA|NA|TRBV2|TRBJ2-2|12
TGTGCCAGCAGTGCACAGGCCGGGGAGCTGTTTTTT
CASSAQAGELFF
>NA|NA|TRBV29-1|TRBJ1-1|14
TGCAGCGTTGCCATGGTAGGGATGGGCACTGAAGCTTTCTTT
CSVAMVGMGTEAFF
>NA|NA|TRBV7-2|TRBJ1-2|12
TGTGCCAGCAGCTTCCCCGGGCTTGGCTACACCTTC
CASSFPGLGYTF
>TRBD1|NA|TRBV28|TRBJ1-4|16
TGTGCCAGCAGTGAACCGGGACAGGGAGTTAATGAAAAACTGTTTTTT
CASSEPGQGVNEKLFF
>TRBD1|NA|TRBV6-6|TRBJ2-7|14
TGTGCCAGCAGCCCGGACAGGATTTCCTACGAGCAGTACTTC
CASSPDRISYEQYF
>NA|NA|TRBV7-8|TRBJ1-2|12
TGTGCCAGCAGCAGAGACAGCTATGGCTACACCTTC
CASSRDSYGYTF
>NA|NA|TRBV7-2|TRBJ1-4|14
TGTGCCAGCAGCTTATCTGGGTCTAATGAAAAACTGTTTTTT
CASSLSGSNEKLFF
>NA|NA|TRBV2|TRBJ1-6|14
TGTGCCAGCAGGTCAGGGGACCGAATCTCACCCCTCCACTTT
CASRSGDRISPLHF
>TRBD1|NA|TRBV5-5|TRBJ1-1|13
TGTGCCAGCAGCTTGGAGGACAGGGCGGTGACTTTCTTT
CASSLEDRAVTFF
>NA|NA|TRBV5-6|TRBJ2-2|14
TGTGCCAGCAGCCCGGCAATGAACACCGGGGAGCTGTTTTTT
CASSPAMNTGELFF